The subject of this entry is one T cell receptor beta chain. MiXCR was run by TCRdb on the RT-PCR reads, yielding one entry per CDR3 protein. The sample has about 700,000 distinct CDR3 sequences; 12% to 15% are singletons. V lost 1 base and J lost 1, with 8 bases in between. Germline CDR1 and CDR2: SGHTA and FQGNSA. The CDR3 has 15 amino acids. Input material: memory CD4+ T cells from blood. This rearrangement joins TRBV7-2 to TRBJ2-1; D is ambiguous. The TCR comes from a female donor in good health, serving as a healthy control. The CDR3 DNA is TGTGCCAGCAGCTTAGACGGCCAATCCTACAATGAGCAGTTCTTC. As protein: CASSLDGQSYNEQFF.